This record looks at one T cell receptor beta chain sequence and its context. Its target is not known. Germline assignment: CDR1 SGHRS and CDR2 YFSETQ. The CDR3 has 16 residues. The junction had 5 bases not matched to a gene; V was cut back by 0 bases and J by 0 bases. The record originates from a study of PD-L1 blockade in urothelial cancer. The assay was immunoSEQ multiplex PCR, and TCRdb's table has in-frame clones only and misses some. The sample carries some 44,000 clones, 80% recorded once. Time point described: pretreatment peripheral blood. Study-wide results and caveats: Better progression-free and overall survival followed lower pretreatment blood clonality.

This chain connects TRBV5-1 to TRBJ1-2; TRBD1 aligns across 7 bases. This receptor was obtained from a man in his sixties with urothelial cancer. The starting material was PBMCs, obtained around atezolizumab (anti-PD-L1) treatment. The CDR3 coding sequence is TGCGCCAGCAGCTTGGATACAGGACAGGCTAACTATGGCTACACCTTC. It codes for CASSLDTGQANYGYTF.